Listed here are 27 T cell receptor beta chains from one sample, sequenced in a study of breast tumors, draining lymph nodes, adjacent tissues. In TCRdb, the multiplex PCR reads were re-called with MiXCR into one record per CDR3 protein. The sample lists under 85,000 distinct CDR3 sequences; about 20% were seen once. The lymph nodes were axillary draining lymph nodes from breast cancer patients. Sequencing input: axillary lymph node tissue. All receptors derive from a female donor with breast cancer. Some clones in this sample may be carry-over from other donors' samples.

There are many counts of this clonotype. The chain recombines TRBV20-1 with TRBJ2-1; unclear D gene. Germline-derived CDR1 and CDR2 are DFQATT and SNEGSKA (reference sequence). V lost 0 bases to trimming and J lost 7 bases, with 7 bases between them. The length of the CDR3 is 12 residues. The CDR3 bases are TGCAGTGCTAGAGAGGCTTGGAATGAGCAGTTCTTC. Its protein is CSAREAWNEQFF.

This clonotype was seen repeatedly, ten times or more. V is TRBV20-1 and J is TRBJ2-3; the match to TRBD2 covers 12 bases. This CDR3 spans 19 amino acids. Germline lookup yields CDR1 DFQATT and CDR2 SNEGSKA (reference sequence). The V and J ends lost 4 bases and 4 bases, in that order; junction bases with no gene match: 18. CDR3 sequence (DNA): TGCAGTGCTAACCCGACAGGGGGACTAGCGGGCCTCGGCCCAGATACGCAGTATTTT. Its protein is CSANPTGGLAGLGPDTQYF.

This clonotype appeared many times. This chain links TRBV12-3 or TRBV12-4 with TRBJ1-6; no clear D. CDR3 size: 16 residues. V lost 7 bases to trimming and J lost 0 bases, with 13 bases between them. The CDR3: CASTPDGSSYNSPLHF. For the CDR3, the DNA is TGTGCCAGCACCCCGGACGGGAGCTCCTATAATTCACCCCTCCACTTT.

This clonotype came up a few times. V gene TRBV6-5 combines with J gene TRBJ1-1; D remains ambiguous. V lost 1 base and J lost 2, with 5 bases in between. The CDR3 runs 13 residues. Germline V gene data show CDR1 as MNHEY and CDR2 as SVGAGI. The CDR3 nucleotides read TGTGCCAGCAGTTACTTGGGAAACACTGAAGCTTTCTTT. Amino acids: CASSYLGNTEAFF.

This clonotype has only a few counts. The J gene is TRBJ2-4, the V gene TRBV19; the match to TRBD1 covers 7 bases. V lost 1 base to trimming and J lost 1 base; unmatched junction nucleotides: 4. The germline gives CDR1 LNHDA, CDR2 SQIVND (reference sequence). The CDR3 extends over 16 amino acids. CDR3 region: CASSIGTGIAKNIQYF. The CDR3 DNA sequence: TGTGCCAGTAGTATAGGGACAGGAATCGCCAAAAACATTCAGTACTTC. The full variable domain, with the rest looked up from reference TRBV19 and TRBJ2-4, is DGGITQSPKYLFRKEGQNVTLSCEQNLNHDAMYWYRQDPGQGLRLIYYSQIVNDFQKGDIAEGYSVSREKKESFPLTVTSAQKNPTAFYLCASSIGTGIAKNIQYFGAGTRLSVL.

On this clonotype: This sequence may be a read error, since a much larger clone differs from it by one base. The CDR3, as DNA: TGTGCCAGTAAGGGTCACGAATTGGGGCCCGATGAAAAACTGTTTTTT. Protein: CASKGHELGPDEKLFF. The chain employs TRBV19 and TRBJ1-4; D may be TRBD1 (5 bases). CDR3 length equals 16 residues. V lost 7 bases and J lost 6, with 21 bases in between. Germline CDR1 reads LNHDA; CDR2 reads SQIVND (reference sequence).

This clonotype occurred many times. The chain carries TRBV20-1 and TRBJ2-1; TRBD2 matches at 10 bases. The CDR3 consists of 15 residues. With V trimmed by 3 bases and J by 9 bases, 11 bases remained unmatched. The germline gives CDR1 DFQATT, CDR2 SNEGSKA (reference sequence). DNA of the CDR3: TGCAGTGCTAGCCTAGCGGGGGCCGTGGGGGGTGAGCAGTTCTTC. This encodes CSASLAGAVGGEQFF.

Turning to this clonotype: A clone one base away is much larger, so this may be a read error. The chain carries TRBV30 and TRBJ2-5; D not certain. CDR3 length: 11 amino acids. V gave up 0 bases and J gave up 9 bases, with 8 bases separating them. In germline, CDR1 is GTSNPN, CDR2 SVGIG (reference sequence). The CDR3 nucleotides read TGTGCCTGGAGTGTACCCGGGTCCCAGTACTTC. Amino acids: CAWSVPGSQYF.

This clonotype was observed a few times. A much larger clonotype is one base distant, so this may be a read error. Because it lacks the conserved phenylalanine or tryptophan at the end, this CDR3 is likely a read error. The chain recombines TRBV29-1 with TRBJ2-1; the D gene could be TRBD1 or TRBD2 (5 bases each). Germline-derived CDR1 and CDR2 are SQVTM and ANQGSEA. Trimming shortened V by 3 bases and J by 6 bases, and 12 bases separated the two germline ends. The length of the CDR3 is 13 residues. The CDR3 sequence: CSVDPGRSNEQFL. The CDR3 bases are TGCAGCGTTGACCCGGGACGAAGCAATGAGCAGTTCCTC.

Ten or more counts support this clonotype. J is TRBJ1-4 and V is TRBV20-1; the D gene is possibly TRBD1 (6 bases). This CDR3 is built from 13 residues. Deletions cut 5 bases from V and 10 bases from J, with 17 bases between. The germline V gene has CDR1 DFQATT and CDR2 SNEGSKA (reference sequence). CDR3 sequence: CSASEGGFGKLFF. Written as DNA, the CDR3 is TGCAGTGCTTCAGAAGGGGGATTCGGAAAACTGTTTTTT.

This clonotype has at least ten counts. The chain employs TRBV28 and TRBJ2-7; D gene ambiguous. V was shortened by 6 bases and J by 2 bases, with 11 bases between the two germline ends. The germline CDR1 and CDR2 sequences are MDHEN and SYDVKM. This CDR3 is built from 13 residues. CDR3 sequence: CASRPDFPYEQYF. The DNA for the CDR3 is TGTGCCAGCAGACCTGACTTTCCCTACGAGCAGTACTTC.

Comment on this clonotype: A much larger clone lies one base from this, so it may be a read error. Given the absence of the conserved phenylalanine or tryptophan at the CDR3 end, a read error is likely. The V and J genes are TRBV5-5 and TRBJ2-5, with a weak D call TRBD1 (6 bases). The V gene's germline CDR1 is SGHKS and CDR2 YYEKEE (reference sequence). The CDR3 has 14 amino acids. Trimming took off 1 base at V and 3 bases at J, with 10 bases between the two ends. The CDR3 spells CASSLSRTEETQYY. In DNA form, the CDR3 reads TGTGCCAGCAGCTTGAGTAGGACAGAAGAGACCCAGTACTAC.

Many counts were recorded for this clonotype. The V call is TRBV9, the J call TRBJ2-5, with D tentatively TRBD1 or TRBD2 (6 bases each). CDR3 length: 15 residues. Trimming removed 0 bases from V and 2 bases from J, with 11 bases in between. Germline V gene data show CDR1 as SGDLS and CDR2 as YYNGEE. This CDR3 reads CASSVAQGGQETQYF. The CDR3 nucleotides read TGTGCCAGCAGCGTAGCACAGGGAGGTCAAGAGACCCAGTACTTC.

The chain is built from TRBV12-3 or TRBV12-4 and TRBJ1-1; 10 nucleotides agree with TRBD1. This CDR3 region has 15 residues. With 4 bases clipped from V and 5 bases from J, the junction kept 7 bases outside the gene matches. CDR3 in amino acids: CASSSRGTGATEAFF. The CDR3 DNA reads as TGTGCCAGCAGTTCCCGTGGGACAGGGGCTACTGAAGCTTTCTTT.

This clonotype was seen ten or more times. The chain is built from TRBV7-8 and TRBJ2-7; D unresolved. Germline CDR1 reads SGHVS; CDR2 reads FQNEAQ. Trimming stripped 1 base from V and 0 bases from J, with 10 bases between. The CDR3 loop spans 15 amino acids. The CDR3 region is CASSLGRSSSYEQYF. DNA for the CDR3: TGTGCCAGCAGCTTAGGCCGGAGCAGCTCCTACGAGCAGTACTTC.

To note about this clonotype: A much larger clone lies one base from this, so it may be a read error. The CDR3 region has the DNA TGTGCCAGTAGTATAGATCATCCGGGGGCGAAAAACAATGAGCAGTTCTTC. Translated, it gives CASSIDHPGAKNNEQFF. This chain links TRBV19 with TRBJ2-1; possibly TRBD1 or TRBD2 for D (6 bases each). The CDR3 totals 17 residues. Between the trimmed V and J ends, which lost 0 bases and 5 bases, there was a span of 17 bases. The germline V gene has CDR1 LNHDA and CDR2 SQIVND (reference sequence).

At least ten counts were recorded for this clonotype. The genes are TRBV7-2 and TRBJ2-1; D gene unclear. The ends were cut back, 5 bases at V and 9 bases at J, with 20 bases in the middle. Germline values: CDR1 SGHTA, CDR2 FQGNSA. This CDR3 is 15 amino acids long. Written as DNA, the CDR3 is TGTGCCAGCAGCCGCGCTCCCGTAGGGAATATTGAGCAGTTCTTC. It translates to CASSRAPVGNIEQFF. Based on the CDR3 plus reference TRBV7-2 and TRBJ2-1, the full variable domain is GAGVSQSPSNKVTEKGKDVELRCDPISGHTALYWYRQSLGQGLEFLIYFQGNSAPDKSGLPSDRFSAERTGGSVSTLTIQRTQQEDSAVYLCASSRAPVGNIEQFFGPGTRLTVL.

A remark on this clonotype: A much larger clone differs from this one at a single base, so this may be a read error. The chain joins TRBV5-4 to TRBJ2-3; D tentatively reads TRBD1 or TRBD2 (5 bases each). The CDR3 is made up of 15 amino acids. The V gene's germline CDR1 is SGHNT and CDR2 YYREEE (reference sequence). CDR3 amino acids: CASSSTGDPTDTLYF. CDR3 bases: TGTGCCAGCAGCTCGACTGGGGACCCCACAGATACGCTGTATTTT.

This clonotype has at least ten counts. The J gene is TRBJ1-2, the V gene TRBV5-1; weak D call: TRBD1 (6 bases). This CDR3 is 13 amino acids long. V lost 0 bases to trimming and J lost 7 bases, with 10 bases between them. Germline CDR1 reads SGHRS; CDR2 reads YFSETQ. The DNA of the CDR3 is TGCGCCAGCAGCTTGGATGGGGGGCTTGGCTACACCTTC. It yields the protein CASSLDGGLGYTF.

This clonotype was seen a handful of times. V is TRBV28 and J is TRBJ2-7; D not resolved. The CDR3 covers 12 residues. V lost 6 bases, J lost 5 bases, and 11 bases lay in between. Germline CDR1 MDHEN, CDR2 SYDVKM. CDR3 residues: CASSPTEDEQYF. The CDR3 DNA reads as TGTGCCAGCAGCCCTACAGAGGACGAGCAGTACTTC.

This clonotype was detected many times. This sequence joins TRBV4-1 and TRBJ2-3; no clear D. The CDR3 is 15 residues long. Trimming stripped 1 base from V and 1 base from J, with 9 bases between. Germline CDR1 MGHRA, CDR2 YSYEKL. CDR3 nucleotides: TGCGCCAGCAGCCAAGTGGAAACTGGCACAGATACGCAGTATTTT. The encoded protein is CASSQVETGTDTQYF.

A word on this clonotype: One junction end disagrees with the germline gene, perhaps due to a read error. The CDR3 bases are TGTGCCAACAGCTTGGCCGGGGGGGGCAATCAGCCCCAGCATTTT. Translated: CANSLAGGGNQPQHF. This sequence joins TRBV5-5 and TRBJ1-5, with D tentatively TRBD1 (5 bases). The CDR3 contains 15 residues. Germline V lookup: CDR1 SGHKS, CDR2 YYEKEE (reference sequence).

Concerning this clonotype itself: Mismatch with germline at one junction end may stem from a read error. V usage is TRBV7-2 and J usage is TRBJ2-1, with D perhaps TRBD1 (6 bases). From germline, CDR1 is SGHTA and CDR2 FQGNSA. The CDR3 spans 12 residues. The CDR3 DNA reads TGTGCCAGCAGCAACTGGGACAATGAGCAGTCCTTC. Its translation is CASSNWDNEQSF.

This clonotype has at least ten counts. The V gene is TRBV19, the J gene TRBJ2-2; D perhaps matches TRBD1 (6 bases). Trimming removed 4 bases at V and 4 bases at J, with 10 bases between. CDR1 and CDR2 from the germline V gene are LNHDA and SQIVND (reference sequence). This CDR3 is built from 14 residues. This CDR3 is CASSTGQSTGELFF. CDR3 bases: TGTGCCAGTAGTACTGGACAGAGCACCGGGGAGCTGTTTTTT.

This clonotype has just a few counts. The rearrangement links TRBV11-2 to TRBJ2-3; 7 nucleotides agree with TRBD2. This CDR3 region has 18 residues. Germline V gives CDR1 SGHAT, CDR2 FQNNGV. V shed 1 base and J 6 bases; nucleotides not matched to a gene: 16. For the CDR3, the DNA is TGTGCCAGCAGCTTAGTTGTGGTCGGTGCGGGAGCATATGATACGCAGTATTTT. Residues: CASSLVVVGAGAYDTQYF.

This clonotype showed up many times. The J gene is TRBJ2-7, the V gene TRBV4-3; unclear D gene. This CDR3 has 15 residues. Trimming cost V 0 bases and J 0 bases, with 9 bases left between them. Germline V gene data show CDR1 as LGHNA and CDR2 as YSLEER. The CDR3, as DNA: TGCGCCAGCAGCCAAGAGGGAAGGGCCTCCTACGAGCAGTACTTC. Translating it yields CASSQEGRASYEQYF.

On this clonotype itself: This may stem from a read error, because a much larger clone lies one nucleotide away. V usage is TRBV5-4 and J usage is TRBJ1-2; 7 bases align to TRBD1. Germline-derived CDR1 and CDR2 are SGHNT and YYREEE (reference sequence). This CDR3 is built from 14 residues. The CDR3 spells CASSAQQGINGCTF. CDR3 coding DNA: TGTGCCAGCAGCGCCCAACAGGGGATCAATGGCTGCACCTTC.